These T cell receptor beta chains were read from a single sample in a study of shared clonotypes between healthy human individuals. Using immunoSEQ multiplex PCR, the repertoire was profiled, and TCRdb retains in-frame clones only, with some absent. The profile shows 1,400,000 or so clones, about 98.5% of them singletons. Specimen: naive CD4+ T cells sorted from blood. The receptor set was obtained from a man aged 25 to 40 in good health. Both conserved end residues are part of each CDR3. D genes are given only for firm matches. Only part of the rows carry a size: once, few, many, or a class if the clone is expanded.

v_gene: TRBV2; j_gene: TRBJ2-5; d_gene: -; len: 12; abundance: -; CDR3aa: CASTGPQETQYF; CDR3nt: TGTGCCAGCACGGGTCCCCAAGAGACCCAGTACTTC
v_gene: TRBV2; j_gene: TRBJ1-2; d_gene: TRBD1; len: 13; abundance: -; CDR3aa: CASSEEQGRGYTF; CDR3nt: TGTGCCAGCAGTGAAGAACAGGGGAGAGGCTACACCTTC
v_gene: TRBV28; j_gene: TRBJ2-5; d_gene: -; len: 12; abundance: -; CDR3aa: CASSLSAETQYF; CDR3nt: TGTGCCAGCAGTTTATCAGCAGAGACCCAGTACTTC
v_gene: TRBV11-3; j_gene: TRBJ2-2; d_gene: TRBD2; len: 18; abundance: -; CDR3aa: CASQKQGRGTSGTGELFF; CDR3nt: TGTGCCAGCCAAAAACAGGGGAGAGGGACTAGCGGCACCGGGGAGCTGTTTTTT
v_gene: TRBV5-1; j_gene: TRBJ2-7; d_gene: -; len: 14; abundance: -; CDR3aa: CASSSGRSIGEQYF; CDR3nt: TGCGCCAGCTCTTCGGGGAGGTCGATAGGTGAGCAGTACTTC
v_gene: TRBV5-4; j_gene: TRBJ1-2; d_gene: -; len: 15; abundance: -; CDR3aa: CASSLKSWASYGYTF; CDR3nt: TGTGCCAGCAGCTTGAAGTCTTGGGCCTCCTATGGCTACACCTTC
v_gene: TRBV10-3; j_gene: TRBJ1-2; d_gene: -; len: 13; abundance: -; CDR3aa: CAISDRDYYGYTF; CDR3nt: TGTGCCATCAGTGACCGGGACTACTATGGCTACACCTTC
v_gene: TRBV6-5; j_gene: TRBJ1-4; d_gene: -; len: 15; abundance: -; CDR3aa: CASSYSSGGSEKLFF; CDR3nt: TGTGCCAGCAGTTACTCGTCCGGGGGTAGTGAAAAACTGTTTTTT
v_gene: TRBV28; j_gene: TRBJ2-7; d_gene: -; len: 11; abundance: -; CDR3aa: CASVGYDEQYF; CDR3nt: TGTGCCAGCGTGGGGTACGACGAGCAGTACTTC
v_gene: TRBV6-5; j_gene: TRBJ2-2; d_gene: -; len: 14; abundance: -; CDR3aa: CASRSPSVAGELFF; CDR3nt: TGTGCCAGCAGATCCCCCTCGGTCGCCGGGGAGCTGTTTTTT
v_gene: TRBV4-1; j_gene: TRBJ2-7; d_gene: TRBD1; len: 14; abundance: -; CDR3aa: CASSKGTAYYEQYF; CDR3nt: TGCGCCAGCAGCAAGGGGACAGCCTACTACGAGCAGTACTTC
v_gene: TRBV28; j_gene: TRBJ1-5; d_gene: -; len: 13; abundance: -; CDR3aa: CASRSTPGQPQHF; CDR3nt: TGTGCCAGCAGGTCGACTCCGGGTCAGCCCCAGCATTTT
v_gene: TRBV11-2; j_gene: TRBJ2-1; d_gene: -; len: 17; abundance: -; CDR3aa: CASSKRGRKSLYNEQFF; CDR3nt: TGTGCCAGCAGCAAAAGGGGACGAAAATCGTTATACAATGAGCAGTTCTTC
v_gene: TRBV10-3; j_gene: TRBJ2-1; d_gene: -; len: 16; abundance: -; CDR3aa: CAIRPTTGTLNNEQFF; CDR3nt: TGTGCCATCAGACCGACGACAGGGACTCTTAACAATGAGCAGTTCTTC
v_gene: TRBV28; j_gene: TRBJ1-5; d_gene: -; len: 15; abundance: once; CDR3aa: CASSEHGGGHQPQHF; CDR3nt: TGTGCCAGCAGCGAGCACGGGGGCGGGCATCAGCCCCAGCATTTT
v_gene: TRBV9; j_gene: TRBJ1-4; d_gene: -; len: 15; abundance: -; CDR3aa: CASSVDTLINEKLFF; CDR3nt: TGTGCCAGCAGCGTCGACACTCTAATTAATGAAAAACTGTTTTTT
v_gene: TRBV14; j_gene: TRBJ1-2; d_gene: TRBD1; len: 18; abundance: -; CDR3aa: CASSPQGRGQGAYYGYTF; CDR3nt: TGTGCCAGCAGCCCCCAAGGTAGAGGACAGGGGGCCTACTATGGCTACACCTTC
v_gene: TRBV5-8; j_gene: TRBJ2-2; d_gene: -; len: 14; abundance: -; CDR3aa: CASSSLENTGELFF; CDR3nt: TGTGCCAGCAGCTCTTTGGAGAACACCGGGGAGCTGTTTTTT
v_gene: TRBV6-5; j_gene: TRBJ2-7; d_gene: -; len: 13; abundance: -; CDR3aa: CASSYSFGYEQYF; CDR3nt: TGTGCCAGCAGTTACTCATTCGGATACGAGCAGTACTTC
v_gene: TRBV6-1; j_gene: TRBJ2-7; d_gene: -; len: 12; abundance: -; CDR3aa: CASSEDWDEQYF; CDR3nt: TGTGCCAGCAGTGAAGATTGGGACGAGCAGTACTTC
v_gene: TRBV5-4; j_gene: TRBJ2-7; d_gene: -; len: 14; abundance: -; CDR3aa: CASSRELADYGQYF; CDR3nt: TGTGCCAGCAGTCGTGAGCTAGCAGATTACGGGCAGTACTTC
v_gene: TRBV18; j_gene: TRBJ2-1; d_gene: -; len: 15; abundance: -; CDR3aa: CASSPGRSSYNEQFF; CDR3nt: TGTGCCAGCTCACCAGGACGGTCTTCCTACAATGAGCAGTTCTTC
v_gene: TRBV28; j_gene: TRBJ2-3; d_gene: TRBD2; len: 16; abundance: -; CDR3aa: CASSWRTSGRTDTQYF; CDR3nt: TGTGCCAGCAGTTGGAGGACTAGCGGACGCACAGATACGCAGTATTTT
v_gene: TRBV18; j_gene: TRBJ2-3; d_gene: -; len: 13; abundance: -; CDR3aa: CASSTNWADTQYF; CDR3nt: TGTGCCAGCTCAACGAACTGGGCAGATACGCAGTATTTT
v_gene: TRBV7-6; j_gene: TRBJ2-7; d_gene: -; len: 16; abundance: -; CDR3aa: CASSTDPRDGSYEQYF; CDR3nt: TGTGCCAGCAGCACTGATCCTAGGGACGGCTCCTACGAGCAGTACTTC
v_gene: TRBV5-4; j_gene: TRBJ2-1; d_gene: -; len: 15; abundance: -; CDR3aa: CASSLVGPGSNEQFF; CDR3nt: TGTGCCAGCAGCTTGGTAGGACCGGGGTCCAATGAGCAGTTCTTC
v_gene: TRBV5-1; j_gene: TRBJ2-5; d_gene: -; len: 15; abundance: -; CDR3aa: CASSWLRHGQETQYF; CDR3nt: TGCGCCAGCAGCTGGCTTAGGCACGGTCAAGAGACCCAGTACTTC
v_gene: TRBV2; j_gene: TRBJ2-3; d_gene: TRBD2; len: 16; abundance: -; CDR3aa: CASSNKSGRVSDTQYF; CDR3nt: TGTGCCAGCAGTAACAAAAGCGGGAGAGTGTCAGATACGCAGTATTTT
v_gene: TRBV7-9; j_gene: TRBJ2-7; d_gene: TRBD2; len: 15; abundance: -; CDR3aa: CASSSASGSLFEQYF; CDR3nt: TGTGCCAGCAGCTCGGCTAGCGGGAGTCTTTTCGAGCAGTACTTC
v_gene: TRBV7-2; j_gene: TRBJ2-7; d_gene: TRBD1; len: 16; abundance: once; CDR3aa: CASSLAGQGQIYEQYF; CDR3nt: TGTGCCAGCAGCTTAGCAGGACAGGGGCAGATCTACGAGCAGTACTTC
v_gene: TRBV6-6; j_gene: TRBJ2-7; d_gene: -; len: 14; abundance: -; CDR3aa: CASSYLSGDYEQYF; CDR3nt: TGTGCCAGCAGTTACTTGTCCGGGGACTACGAGCAGTACTTC
v_gene: TRBV2; j_gene: TRBJ2-1; d_gene: TRBD2; len: 14; abundance: -; CDR3aa: CASTGTSGSYEQFF; CDR3nt: TGTGCCAGCACAGGGACTAGCGGGAGCTATGAGCAGTTCTTC
v_gene: TRBV7-9; j_gene: TRBJ1-2; d_gene: -; len: 14; abundance: -; CDR3aa: CASSLGSSNYGYTF; CDR3nt: TGTGCCAGCAGCTTGGGGTCCTCTAACTATGGCTACACCTTC
v_gene: TRBV2; j_gene: TRBJ2-3; d_gene: TRBD2; len: 14; abundance: -; CDR3aa: CASIWEGSTDTQYF; CDR3nt: TGTGCCAGCATTTGGGAGGGAAGCACAGATACGCAGTATTTT
v_gene: TRBV5-5; j_gene: TRBJ2-7; d_gene: -; len: 14; abundance: -; CDR3aa: CASSSSSSSYEQYF; CDR3nt: TGTGCCAGCAGCTCAAGCTCTAGCTCCTACGAGCAGTACTTC
v_gene: TRBV6-5; j_gene: TRBJ1-2; d_gene: TRBD1; len: 13; abundance: -; CDR3aa: CASRSTGGYGYTF; CDR3nt: TGTGCCAGCCGGTCGACAGGGGGTTATGGCTACACCTTC
v_gene: TRBV5-1; j_gene: TRBJ2-1; d_gene: TRBD2; len: 18; abundance: -; CDR3aa: CASSQTLGRGLASEEQFF; CDR3nt: TGCGCCAGCAGCCAGACCCTAGGAAGAGGACTAGCTTCAGAAGAGCAGTTCTTC
v_gene: TRBV25-1; j_gene: TRBJ2-7; d_gene: -; len: 15; abundance: -; CDR3aa: CASSQGGIISYEQYF; CDR3nt: TGTGCCAGCAGCCAGGGGGGCATTATCTCCTACGAGCAGTACTTC
v_gene: TRBV19; j_gene: TRBJ1-1; d_gene: TRBD1; len: 14; abundance: -; CDR3aa: CASRKGQKNTEAFF; CDR3nt: TGTGCCAGTAGGAAGGGACAGAAGAACACTGAAGCTTTCTTT
v_gene: TRBV5-1; j_gene: TRBJ2-2; d_gene: TRBD1; len: 15; abundance: -; CDR3aa: CASSLRTGNTGELFF; CDR3nt: TGCGCCAGCAGCTTACGGACAGGGAACACCGGGGAGCTGTTTTTT
v_gene: TRBV11-2; j_gene: TRBJ2-3; d_gene: -; len: 15; abundance: once; CDR3aa: CASSLGLVSGDTQYF; CDR3nt: TGTGCCAGCAGCTTAGGACTAGTATCTGGGGATACGCAGTATTTT
v_gene: TRBV5-4; j_gene: TRBJ2-1; d_gene: -; len: 13; abundance: -; CDR3aa: CASSPGGYNEQFF; CDR3nt: TGTGCCAGCAGCCCGGGCGGGTACAATGAGCAGTTCTTC
v_gene: TRBV5-4; j_gene: TRBJ2-2; d_gene: TRBD2; len: 16; abundance: once; CDR3aa: CASSMGTSGTTGELFF; CDR3nt: TGTGCCAGCAGCATGGGGACTAGCGGGACTACCGGGGAGCTGTTTTTT
v_gene: TRBV4-1; j_gene: TRBJ1-1; d_gene: -; len: 15; abundance: -; CDR3aa: CASSQTDSWNTEAFF; CDR3nt: TGCGCCAGCAGCCAGACCGACAGTTGGAACACTGAAGCTTTCTTT
v_gene: TRBV28; j_gene: TRBJ1-5; d_gene: -; len: 12; abundance: -; CDR3aa: CASSWVLQPQHF; CDR3nt: TGTGCCAGCAGTTGGGTTCTTCAGCCCCAGCATTTT
v_gene: TRBV5-1; j_gene: TRBJ1-4; d_gene: -; len: 17; abundance: -; CDR3aa: CASSLNFSGKGNEKLFF; CDR3nt: TGCGCCAGCAGCCTAAATTTTTCAGGGAAGGGTAATGAAAAACTGTTTTTT
v_gene: TRBV10-3; j_gene: TRBJ1-5; d_gene: -; len: 15; abundance: -; CDR3aa: CAISESPGLEQPQHF; CDR3nt: TGTGCCATCAGTGAGTCCCCGGGCCTGGAGCAGCCCCAGCATTTT
v_gene: TRBV2; j_gene: TRBJ2-2; d_gene: TRBD1; len: 13; abundance: -; CDR3aa: CASSWTGAGELFF; CDR3nt: TGTGCCAGCAGTTGGACAGGGGCCGGGGAGCTGTTTTTT
v_gene: TRBV19; j_gene: TRBJ2-7; d_gene: TRBD2; len: 14; abundance: -; CDR3aa: CASKLLAGSYEQYF; CDR3nt: TGTGCCAGTAAGCTGCTAGCGGGAAGCTACGAGCAGTACTTC